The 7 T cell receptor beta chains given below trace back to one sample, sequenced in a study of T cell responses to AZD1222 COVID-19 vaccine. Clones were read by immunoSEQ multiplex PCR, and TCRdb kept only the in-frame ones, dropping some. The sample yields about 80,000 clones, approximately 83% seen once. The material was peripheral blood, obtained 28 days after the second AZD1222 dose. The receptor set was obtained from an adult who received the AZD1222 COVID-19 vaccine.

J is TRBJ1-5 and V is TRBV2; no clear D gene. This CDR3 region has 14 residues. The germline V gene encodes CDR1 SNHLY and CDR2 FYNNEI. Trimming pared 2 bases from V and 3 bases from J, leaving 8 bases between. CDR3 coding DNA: TGTGCCAGCAGTGAACGCTACTACAATCAGCCCCAGCATTTT. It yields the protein CASSERYYNQPQHF.

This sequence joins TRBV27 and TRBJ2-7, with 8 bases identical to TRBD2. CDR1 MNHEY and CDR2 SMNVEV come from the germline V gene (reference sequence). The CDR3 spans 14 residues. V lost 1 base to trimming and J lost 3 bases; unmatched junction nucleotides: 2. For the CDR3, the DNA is TGTGCCAGCAGTTTATACAGCGGGAGCTACGAGCAGTACTTC. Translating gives CASSLYSGSYEQYF.

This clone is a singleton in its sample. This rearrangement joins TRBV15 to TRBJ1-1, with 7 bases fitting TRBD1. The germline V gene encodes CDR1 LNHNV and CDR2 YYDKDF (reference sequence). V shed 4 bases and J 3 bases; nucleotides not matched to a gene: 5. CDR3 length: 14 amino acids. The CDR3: CATSKGATDTEAFF. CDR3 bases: TGTGCCACCAGCAAGGGGGCCACGGACACTGAAGCTTTCTTT. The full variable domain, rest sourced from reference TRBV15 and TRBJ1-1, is DAMVIQNPRYQVTQFGKPVTLSCSQTLNHNVMYWYQQKSSQAPKLLFHYYDKDFNNEADTPDNFQSRRPNTSFCFLDIRSPGLGDTAMYLCATSKGATDTEAFFGQGTRLTVV.

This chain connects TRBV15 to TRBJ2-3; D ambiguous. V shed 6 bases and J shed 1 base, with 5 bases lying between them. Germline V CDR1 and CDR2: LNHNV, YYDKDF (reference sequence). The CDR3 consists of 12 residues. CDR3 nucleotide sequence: TGTGCCACCAGTCGGCGCACAGATACGCAGTATTTT. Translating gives CATSRRTDTQYF.

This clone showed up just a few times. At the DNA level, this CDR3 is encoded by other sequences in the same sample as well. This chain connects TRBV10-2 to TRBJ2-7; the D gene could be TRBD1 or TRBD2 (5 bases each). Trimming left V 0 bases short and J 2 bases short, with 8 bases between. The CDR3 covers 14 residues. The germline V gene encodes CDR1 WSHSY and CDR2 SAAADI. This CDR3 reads CASSESWGPYEQYF. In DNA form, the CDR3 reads TGCGCCAGCAGTGAGTCTTGGGGACCCTACGAGCAGTACTTC.

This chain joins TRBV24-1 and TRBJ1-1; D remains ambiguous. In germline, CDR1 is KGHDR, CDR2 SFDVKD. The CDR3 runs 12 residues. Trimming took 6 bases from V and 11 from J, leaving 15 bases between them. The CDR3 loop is CATSSPYGEAFF. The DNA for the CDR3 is TGTGCCACCAGTTCGCCCTACGGTGAGGCTTTCTTT.

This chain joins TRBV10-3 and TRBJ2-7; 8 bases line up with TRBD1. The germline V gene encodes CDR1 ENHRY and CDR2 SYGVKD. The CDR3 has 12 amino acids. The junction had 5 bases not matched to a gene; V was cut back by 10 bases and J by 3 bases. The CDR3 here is CATTGTGYEQYF. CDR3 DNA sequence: TGTGCCACTACTGGGACAGGCTACGAGCAGTACTTC.